The TCR beta chain under discussion was sequenced for a study of T cell repertoires in aging, cancer and after chemotherapy. Study-level information: The whole study produced a dataset of roughly 8.8 million TCR reads. Study observations and caveats: Lymphoid organ infiltration in hematological cancer patients may impair thymic emigration or peripheral T cell expansion. In cancer patients, declining TCR diversity with age involved lost richness and lost evenness. Across the chemotherapy interval, each cancer cohort showed higher median generation probability, suggesting thymic rebound.

TCR beta rearrangements were amplified from peripheral blood genomic DNA. This clonotype was recorded many times. Its antigen is not known. This CDR3 spans 15 amino acids. Germline V gene sequence: CDR1 KGHSH, CDR2 LQKENI. Trimming removed 5 bases at V and 4 bases at J, with 15 bases between. A mixed TRB-A/B primer pool amplified rearranged TRB by multiplex touch-down PCR. TCRdb reprocessed the multiplex PCR reads via MiXCR and lists one record per CDR3 protein. The sample has 8,500 to 9,500 distinct CDR3 sequences, more than 20% seen once. V and J are TRBV18 and TRBJ1-3, with D tentatively TRBD1 (5 bases). Sequencing was performed on blood. This clonotype was sampled from a human donor with a blood cancer. The donor label of this sample is uncertain. CDR3 sequence: CASSTIGARGNTIYF. In DNA form, the CDR3 reads TGTGCCAGCTCAACCATAGGGGCGCGGGGAAACACCATATATTTT.